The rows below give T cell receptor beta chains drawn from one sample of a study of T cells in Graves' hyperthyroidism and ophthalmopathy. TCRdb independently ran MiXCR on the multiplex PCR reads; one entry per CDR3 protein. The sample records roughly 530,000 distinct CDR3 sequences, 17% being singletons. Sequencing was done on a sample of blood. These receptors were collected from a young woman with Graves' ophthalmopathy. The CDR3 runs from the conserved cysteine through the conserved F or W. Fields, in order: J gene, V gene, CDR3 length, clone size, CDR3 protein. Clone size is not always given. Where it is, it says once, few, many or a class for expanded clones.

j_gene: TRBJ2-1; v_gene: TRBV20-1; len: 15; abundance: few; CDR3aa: CSARDTRGHHNEQFF
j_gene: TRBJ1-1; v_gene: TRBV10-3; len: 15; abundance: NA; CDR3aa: CAIRDTGGSTTEAFF
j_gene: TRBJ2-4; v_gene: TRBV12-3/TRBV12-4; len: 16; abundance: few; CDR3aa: CASSPRGTLAKNIQYF
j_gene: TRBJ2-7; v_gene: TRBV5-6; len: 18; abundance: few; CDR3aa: CASSLALASGPSSYEQYF
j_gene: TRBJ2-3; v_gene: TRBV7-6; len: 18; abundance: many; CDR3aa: CASSQTAGGFFQTDTQYF
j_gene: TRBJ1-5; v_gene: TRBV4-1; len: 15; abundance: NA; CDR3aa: CASSLGERVGQPQHF
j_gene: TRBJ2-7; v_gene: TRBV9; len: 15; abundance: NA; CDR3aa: CASSALTSGVNEQYF
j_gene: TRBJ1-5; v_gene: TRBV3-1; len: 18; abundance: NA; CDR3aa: CASSQGARGRGGNQPQHF
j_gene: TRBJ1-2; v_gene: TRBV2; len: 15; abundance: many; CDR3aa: CASSARAGGVYGYTF
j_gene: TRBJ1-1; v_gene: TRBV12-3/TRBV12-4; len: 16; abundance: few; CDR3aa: CASSRDRGFMNTEAFF
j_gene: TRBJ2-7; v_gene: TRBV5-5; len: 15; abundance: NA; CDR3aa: CASSLEGHGTYEQYF
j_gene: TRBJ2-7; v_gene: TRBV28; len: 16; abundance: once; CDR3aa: CASSINWGQGAVEQYF
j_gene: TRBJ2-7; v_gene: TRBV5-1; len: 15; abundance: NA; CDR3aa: CASSGPRDGFYEQYF
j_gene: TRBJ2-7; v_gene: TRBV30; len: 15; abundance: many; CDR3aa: CAWSVVGSRAYEQYF
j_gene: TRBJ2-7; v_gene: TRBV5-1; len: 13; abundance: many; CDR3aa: CASSRGLVDEQYF
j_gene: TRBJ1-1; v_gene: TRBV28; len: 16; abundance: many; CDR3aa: CASSLYWGVRPGEAFF
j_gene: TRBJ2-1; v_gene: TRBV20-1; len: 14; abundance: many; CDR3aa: CSASIGSSYNEQFF
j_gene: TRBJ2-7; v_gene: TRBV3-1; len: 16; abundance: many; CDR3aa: CASSPTLSGRIYEQYF
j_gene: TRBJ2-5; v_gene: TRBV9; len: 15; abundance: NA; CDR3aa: CASSVESSGQETQYF
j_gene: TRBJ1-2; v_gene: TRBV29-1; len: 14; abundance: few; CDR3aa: CSVVTGQTNYGYTF
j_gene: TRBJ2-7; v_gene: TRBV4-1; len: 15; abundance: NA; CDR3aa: CASSHLRDFLYEQYF
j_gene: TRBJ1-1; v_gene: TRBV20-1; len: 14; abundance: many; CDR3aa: CSARDLRSGREAFF
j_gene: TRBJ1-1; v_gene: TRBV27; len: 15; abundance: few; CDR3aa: CASSLDPGGQTEAFF
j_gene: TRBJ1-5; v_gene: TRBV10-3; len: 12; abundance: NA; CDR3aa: CAISSDRQPQHF
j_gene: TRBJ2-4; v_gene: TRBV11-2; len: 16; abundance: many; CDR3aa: CASSLDHLGTGDIQYF
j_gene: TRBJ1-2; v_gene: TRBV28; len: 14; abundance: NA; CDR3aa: CASSLRQGSYDYTF
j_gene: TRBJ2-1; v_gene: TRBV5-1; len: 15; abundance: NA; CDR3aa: CASSLANPGYNEQFF
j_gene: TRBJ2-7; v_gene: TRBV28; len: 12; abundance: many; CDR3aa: CASSPVLFEQYF
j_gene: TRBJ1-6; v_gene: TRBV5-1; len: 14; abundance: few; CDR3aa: CASLMDRAGSPLHF
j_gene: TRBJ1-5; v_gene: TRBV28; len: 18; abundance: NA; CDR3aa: CASSFGTEAVDGNQPQHF
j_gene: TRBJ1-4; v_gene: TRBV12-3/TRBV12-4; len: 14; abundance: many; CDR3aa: CASSPDRADEKLFF
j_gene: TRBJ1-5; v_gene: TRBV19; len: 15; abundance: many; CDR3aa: CASSIVRAGDQPQHF
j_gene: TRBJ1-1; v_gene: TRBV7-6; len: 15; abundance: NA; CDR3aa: CASSSSGQGETEAFF
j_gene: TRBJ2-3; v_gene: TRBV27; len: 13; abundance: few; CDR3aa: CASRAGGGDTQYF
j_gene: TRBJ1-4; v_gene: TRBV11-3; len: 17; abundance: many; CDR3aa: CASSPRQSTATNEKLFF
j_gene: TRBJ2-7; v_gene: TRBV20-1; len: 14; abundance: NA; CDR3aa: CSASGLAGNYEQYF
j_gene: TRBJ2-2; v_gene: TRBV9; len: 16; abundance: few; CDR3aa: CASSATSGGVSGELFF
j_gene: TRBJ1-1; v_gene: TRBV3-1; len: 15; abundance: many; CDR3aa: CASSQDWGMNTEAFF
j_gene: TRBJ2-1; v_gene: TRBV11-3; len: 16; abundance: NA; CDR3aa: CASSLTPLTVYNEQFF
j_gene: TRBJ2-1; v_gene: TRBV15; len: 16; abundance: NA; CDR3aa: CATSRDRTGSRNEQFF
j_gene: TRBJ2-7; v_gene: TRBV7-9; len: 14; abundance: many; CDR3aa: CASSFVDRPYEQYF
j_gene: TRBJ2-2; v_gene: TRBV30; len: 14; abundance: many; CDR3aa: CAWGGTGVSGELFF
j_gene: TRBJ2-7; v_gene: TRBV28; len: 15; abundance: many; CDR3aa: CASSLTSGNGYEQYF
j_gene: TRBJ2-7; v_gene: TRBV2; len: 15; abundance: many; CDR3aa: CASSEGGIGPYEQYF